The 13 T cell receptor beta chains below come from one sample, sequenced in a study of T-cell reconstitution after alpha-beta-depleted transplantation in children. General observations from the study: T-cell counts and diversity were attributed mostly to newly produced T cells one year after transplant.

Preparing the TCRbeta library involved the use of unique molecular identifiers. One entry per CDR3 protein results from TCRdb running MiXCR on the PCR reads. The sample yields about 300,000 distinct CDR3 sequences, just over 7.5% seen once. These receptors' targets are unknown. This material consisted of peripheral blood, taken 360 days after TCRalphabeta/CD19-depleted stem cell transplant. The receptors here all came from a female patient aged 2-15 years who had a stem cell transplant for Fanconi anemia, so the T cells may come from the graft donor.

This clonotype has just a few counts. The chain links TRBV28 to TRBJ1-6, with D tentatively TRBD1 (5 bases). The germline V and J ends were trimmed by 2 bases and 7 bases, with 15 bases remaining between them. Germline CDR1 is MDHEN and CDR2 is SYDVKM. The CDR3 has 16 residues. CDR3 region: CASSLVSQSGNSPLHF. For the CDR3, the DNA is TGTGCCAGCAGTTTAGTTTCGCAATCAGGGAATTCACCCCTCCACTTT.

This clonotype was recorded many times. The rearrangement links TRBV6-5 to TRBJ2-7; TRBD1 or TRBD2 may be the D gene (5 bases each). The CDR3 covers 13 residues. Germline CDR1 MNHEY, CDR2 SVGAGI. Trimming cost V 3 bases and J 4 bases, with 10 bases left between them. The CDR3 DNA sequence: TGTGCCAGCAGTTATGGGGGTCAGTACGAGCAGTACTTC. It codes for CASSYGGQYEQYF.

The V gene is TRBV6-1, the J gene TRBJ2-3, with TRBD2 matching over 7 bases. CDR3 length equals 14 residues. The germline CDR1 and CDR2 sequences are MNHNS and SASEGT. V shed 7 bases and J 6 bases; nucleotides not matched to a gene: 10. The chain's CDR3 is CASTQLGGTDTQYF. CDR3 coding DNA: TGTGCCAGCACCCAATTGGGGGGGACCGATACGCAGTATTTT.

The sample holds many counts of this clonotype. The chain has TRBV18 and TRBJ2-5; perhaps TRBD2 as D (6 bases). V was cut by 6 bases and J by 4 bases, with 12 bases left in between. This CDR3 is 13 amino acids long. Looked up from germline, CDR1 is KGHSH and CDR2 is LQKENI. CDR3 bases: TGTGCCAGCTCTCGAGGAGGGATAGAGACCCAGTACTTC. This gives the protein CASSRGGIETQYF.

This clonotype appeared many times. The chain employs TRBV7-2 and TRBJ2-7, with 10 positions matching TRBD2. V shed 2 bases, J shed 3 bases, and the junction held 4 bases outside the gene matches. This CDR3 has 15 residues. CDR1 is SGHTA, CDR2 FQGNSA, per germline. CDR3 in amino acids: CASSLRSGGIYEQYF. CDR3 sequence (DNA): TGTGCCAGCAGCTTACGTAGCGGGGGGATCTACGAGCAGTACTTC.

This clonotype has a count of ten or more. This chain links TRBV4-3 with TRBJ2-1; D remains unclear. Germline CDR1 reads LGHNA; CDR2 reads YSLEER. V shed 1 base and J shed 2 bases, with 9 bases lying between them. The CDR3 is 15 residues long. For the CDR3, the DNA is TGCGCCAGCAGCCAAGGTCTTAGGGCCTACAATGAGCAGTTCTTC. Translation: CASSQGLRAYNEQFF.

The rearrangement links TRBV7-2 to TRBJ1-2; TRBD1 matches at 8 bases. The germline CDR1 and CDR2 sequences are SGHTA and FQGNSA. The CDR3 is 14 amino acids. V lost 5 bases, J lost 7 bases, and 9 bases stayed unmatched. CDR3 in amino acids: CASSRDRGILGYTF. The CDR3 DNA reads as TGTGCCAGCAGCCGCGACAGGGGCATTCTTGGCTACACCTTC.

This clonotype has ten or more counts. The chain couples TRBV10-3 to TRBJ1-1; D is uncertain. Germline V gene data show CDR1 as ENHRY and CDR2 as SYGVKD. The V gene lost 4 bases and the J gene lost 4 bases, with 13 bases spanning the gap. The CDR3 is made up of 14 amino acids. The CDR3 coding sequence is TGTGCCATCAGTGGGAAAAGGGCTCCCACTGAAGCTTTCTTT. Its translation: CAISGKRAPTEAFF.

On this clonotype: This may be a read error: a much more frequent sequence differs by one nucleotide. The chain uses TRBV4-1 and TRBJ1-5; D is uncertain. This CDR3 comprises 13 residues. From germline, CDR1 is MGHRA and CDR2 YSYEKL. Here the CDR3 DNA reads TGCTCCAGCAGCCAAGTGGTTTTGCAGCCCCAGCATTTT. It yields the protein CSSSQVVLQPQHF.

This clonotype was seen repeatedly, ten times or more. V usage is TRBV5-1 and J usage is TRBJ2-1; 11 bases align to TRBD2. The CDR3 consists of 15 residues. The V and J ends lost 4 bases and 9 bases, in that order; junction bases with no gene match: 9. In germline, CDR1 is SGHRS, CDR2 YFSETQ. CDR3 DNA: TGCGCCAGCAGCCCTGACATCGGGACTAGCGGTGAGCAGTTCTTC. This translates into CASSPDIGTSGEQFF.

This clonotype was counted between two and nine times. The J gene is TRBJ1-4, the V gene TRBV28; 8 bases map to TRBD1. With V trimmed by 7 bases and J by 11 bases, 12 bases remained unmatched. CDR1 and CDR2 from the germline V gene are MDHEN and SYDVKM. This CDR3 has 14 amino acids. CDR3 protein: CASKLGTGTNKLFF. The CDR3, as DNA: TGTGCCAGCAAACTTGGGACAGGCACCAACAAACTGTTTTTT.

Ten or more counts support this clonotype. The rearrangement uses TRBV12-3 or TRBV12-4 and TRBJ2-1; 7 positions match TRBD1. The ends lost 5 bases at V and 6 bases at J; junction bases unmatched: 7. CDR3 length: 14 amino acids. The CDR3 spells CASSLLDRVNEQFF. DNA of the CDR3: TGTGCCAGCAGTCTACTTGACAGGGTCAATGAGCAGTTCTTC.

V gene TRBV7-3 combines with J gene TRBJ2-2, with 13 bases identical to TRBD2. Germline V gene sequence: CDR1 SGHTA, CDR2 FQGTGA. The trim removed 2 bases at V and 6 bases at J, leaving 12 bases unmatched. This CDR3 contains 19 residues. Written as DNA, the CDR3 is TGTGCCAGCAGCTTATCCCCCACTAGCGGGGGGGGCGGGGCCGGGGAGCTGTTTTTT. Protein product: CASSLSPTSGGGGAGELFF.